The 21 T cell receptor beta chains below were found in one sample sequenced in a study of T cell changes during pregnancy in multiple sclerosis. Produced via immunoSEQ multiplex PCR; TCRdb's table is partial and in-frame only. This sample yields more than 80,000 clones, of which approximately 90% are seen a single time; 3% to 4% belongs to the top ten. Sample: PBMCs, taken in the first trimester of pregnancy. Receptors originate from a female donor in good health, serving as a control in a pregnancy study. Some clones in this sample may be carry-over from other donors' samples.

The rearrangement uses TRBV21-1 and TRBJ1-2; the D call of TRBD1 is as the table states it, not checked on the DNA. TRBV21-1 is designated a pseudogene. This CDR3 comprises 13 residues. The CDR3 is CASSKDQGKGYTF. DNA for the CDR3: TGTGCCAGCAGCAAAGATCAGGGCAAGGGCTACACCTTC.

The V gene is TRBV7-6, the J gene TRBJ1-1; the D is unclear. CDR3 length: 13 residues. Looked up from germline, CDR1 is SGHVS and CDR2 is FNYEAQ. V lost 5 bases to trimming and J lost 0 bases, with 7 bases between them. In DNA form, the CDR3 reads TGTGCCAGCAGCCCCCTTCTGAACACTGAAGCTTTCTTT. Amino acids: CASSPLLNTEAFF.

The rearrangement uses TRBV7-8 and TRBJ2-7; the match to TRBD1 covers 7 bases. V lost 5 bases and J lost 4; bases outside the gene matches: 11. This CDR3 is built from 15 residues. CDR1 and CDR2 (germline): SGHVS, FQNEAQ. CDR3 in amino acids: CASSTVPRGSYEQYF. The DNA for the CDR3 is TGTGCCAGCAGCACAGTCCCCAGGGGGTCGTACGAGCAGTACTTC.

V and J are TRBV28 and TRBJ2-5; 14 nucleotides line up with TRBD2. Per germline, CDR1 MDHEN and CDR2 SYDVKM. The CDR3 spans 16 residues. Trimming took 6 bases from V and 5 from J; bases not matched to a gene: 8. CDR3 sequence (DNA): TGTGCCAGCAGCCCGACTAGCGGGGGGGCATATGAGACCCAGTACTTC. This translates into CASSPTSGGAYETQYF.

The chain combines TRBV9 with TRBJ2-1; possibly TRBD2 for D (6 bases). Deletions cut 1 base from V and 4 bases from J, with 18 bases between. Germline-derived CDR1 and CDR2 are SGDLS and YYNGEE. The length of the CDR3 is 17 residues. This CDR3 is CASSVNPQSGQYNEQFF. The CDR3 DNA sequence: TGTGCCAGCAGCGTAAATCCGCAGAGCGGGCAATACAATGAGCAGTTCTTC.

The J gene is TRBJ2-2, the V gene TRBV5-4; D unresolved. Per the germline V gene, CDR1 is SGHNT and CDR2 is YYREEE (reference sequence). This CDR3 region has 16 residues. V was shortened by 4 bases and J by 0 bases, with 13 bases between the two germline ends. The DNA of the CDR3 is TGTGCCAGCAGCCCCGGGTCATTAGCGAACACCGGGGAGCTGTTTTTT. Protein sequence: CASSPGSLANTGELFF.

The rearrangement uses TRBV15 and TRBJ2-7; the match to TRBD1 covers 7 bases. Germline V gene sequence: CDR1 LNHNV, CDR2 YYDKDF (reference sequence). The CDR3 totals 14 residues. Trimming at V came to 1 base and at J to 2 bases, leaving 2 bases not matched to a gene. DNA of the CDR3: TGTGCCACCAGCAGAGTTGGGACAGCCTACGAGCAGTACTTC. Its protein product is CATSRVGTAYEQYF.

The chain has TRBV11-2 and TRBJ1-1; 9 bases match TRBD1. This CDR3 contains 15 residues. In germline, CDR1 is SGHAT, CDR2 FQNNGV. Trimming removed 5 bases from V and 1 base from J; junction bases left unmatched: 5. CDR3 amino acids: CASSPGQGRNTEAFF. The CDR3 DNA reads TGTGCCAGCAGCCCAGGACAGGGGAGGAACACTGAAGCTTTCTTT.

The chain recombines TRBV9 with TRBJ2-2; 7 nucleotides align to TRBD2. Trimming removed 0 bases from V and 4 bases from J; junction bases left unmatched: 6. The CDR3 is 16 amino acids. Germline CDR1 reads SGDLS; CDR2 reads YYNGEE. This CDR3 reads CASSVATTSRTGELFF. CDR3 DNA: TGTGCCAGCAGCGTAGCTACGACTAGCCGCACCGGGGAGCTGTTTTTT.

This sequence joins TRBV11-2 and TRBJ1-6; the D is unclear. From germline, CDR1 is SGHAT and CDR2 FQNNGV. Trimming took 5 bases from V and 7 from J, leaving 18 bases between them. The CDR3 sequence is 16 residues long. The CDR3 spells CASSPGPRGKNSPLHF. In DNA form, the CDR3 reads TGTGCCAGCAGCCCAGGACCGCGAGGGAAAAATTCACCCCTCCACTTT. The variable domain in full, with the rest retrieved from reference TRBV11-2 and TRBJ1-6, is EAGVAQSPRYKIIEKRQSVAFWCNPISGHATLYWYQQILGQGPKLLIQFQNNGVVDDSQLPKDRFSAERLKGVDSTLKIQPAKLEDSAVYLCASSPGPRGKNSPLHFGNGTRLTVT.

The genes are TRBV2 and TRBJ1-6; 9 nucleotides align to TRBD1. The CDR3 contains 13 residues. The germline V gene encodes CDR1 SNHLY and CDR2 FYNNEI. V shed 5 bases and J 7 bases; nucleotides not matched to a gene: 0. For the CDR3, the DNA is TGTGCCAGCAGTACAGGGGGCAATTCACCCCTCCACTTT. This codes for CASSTGGNSPLHF.

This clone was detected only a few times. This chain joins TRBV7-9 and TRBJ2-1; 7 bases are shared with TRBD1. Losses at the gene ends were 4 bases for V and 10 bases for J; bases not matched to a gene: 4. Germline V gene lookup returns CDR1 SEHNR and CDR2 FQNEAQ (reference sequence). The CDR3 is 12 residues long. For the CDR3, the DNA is TGTGCCAGCAGCTCAGACAGGGTGGAGCAGTTCTTC. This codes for CASSSDRVEQFF.

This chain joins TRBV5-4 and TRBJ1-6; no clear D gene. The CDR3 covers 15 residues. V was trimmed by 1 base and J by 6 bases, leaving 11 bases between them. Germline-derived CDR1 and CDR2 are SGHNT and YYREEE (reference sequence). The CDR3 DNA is TGTGCCAGCAGCTTGTGGCAGATGTCTAATTCACCCCTCCACTTT. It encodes CASSLWQMSNSPLHF.

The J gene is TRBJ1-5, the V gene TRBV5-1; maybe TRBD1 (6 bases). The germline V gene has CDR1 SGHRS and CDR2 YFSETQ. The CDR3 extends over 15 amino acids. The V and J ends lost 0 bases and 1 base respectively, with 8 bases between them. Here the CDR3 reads CASSLDRASNQPQHF. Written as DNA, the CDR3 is TGCGCCAGCAGCTTGGACAGGGCGAGCAATCAGCCCCAGCATTTT.

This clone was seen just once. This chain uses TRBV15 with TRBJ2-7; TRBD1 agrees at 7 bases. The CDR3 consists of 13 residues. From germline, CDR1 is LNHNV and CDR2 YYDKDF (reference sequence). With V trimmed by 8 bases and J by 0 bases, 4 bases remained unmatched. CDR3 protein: CATRDRSSYEQYF. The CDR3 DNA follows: TGTGCCACCCGGGACAGAAGCTCCTACGAGCAGTACTTC. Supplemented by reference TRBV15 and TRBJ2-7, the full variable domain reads DAMVIQNPRYQVTQFGKPVTLSCSQTLNHNVMYWYQQKSSQAPKLLFHYYDKDFNNEADTPDNFQSRRPNTSFCFLDIRSPGLGDTAMYLCATRDRSSYEQYFGPGTRLTVT.

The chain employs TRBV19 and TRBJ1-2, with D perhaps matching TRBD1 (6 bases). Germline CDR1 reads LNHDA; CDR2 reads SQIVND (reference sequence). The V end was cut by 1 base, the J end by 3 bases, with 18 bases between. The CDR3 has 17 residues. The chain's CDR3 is CASSIGRSRGEDYGYTF. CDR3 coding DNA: TGTGCCAGTAGTATAGGAAGATCCAGGGGAGAGGACTATGGCTACACCTTC.

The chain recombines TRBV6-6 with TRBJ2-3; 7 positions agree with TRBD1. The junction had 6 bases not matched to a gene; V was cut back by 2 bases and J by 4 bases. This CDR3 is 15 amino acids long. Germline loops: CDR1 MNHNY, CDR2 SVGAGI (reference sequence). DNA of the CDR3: TGTGCCAGCAGTTACCGGCAGGGGGACCCAGATACGCAGTATTTT. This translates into CASSYRQGDPDTQYF.

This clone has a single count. The CDR3 DNA reads as TGCGCCAGCAGCCAACTTGGACTACCCCCGGATACGCAGTATTTT. This gives the protein CASSQLGLPPDTQYF. The rearrangement uses TRBV4-3 and TRBJ2-3; tentatively, D is TRBD2 (6 bases). The CDR3 covers 15 residues. Trimming took off 2 bases at V and 6 bases at J, with 15 bases between the two ends. Germline CDR1 is LGHNA and CDR2 is YSLEER.

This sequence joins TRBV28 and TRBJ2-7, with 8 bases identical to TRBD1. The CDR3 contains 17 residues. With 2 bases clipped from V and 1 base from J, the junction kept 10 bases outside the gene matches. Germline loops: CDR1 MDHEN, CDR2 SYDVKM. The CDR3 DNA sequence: TGTGCCAGCAGTTTAACCATGACAGGGGTCCCTTCCTACGAGCAGTACTTC. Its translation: CASSLTMTGVPSYEQYF.

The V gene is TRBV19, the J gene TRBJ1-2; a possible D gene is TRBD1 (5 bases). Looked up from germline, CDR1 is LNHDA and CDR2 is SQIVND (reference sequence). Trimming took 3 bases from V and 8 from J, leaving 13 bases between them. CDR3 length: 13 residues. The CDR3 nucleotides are TGTGCCAGTAGTATCGGTCAGGGAGGAGGCTACACCTTC. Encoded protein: CASSIGQGGGYTF.

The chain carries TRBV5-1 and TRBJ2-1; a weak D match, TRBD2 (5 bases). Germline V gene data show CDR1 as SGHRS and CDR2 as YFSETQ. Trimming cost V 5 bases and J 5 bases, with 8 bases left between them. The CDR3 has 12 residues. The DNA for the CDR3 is TGCGCCAGCAGTGAGCGGAACAATGAGCAGTTCTTC. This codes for CASSERNNEQFF.